This record concerns one T cell receptor (beta chain) sequence. This sample was included in a study of blood T cell repertoires in COVID-19. Study summary: The analysed material was cDNA or gDNA that came from T cells, B-cell-depleted T cells, or PBMCs.

Original analysis: Amplification of reference gene primers was used by the study to estimate nucleated cell counts. The assay was immunoSEQ multiplex PCR, and TCRdb's table has in-frame clones only and misses some. That table supplies the V and J calls and clone size; D and trimming were determined from the DNA. The sample consists of 180,000 or so clones, around 83% of them appearing once. Participants, roughly 18 to 89 years old, spanned around 25 US areas. Cohorts were determined from participant-reported clinical history. Material for sequencing was PBMCs or T cells enriched from blood (not recorded which). The source of this sequence is a woman between 45 and 65 years old in a cohort exposed to, infected with or recovered from COVID-19 (not recorded which).

The CDR3 bases are TGTGCCAGCAGCTTCCAAGAGCGGGAGGGCCAAGAGACCCAGTACTTC. Translated: CASSFQEREGQETQYF. V and J are TRBV7-9 and TRBJ2-5, with TRBD2 identical over 10 bases. The CDR3 has 16 residues. Germline CDR1 is SEHNR and CDR2 is FQNEAQ (reference sequence). Losses at the gene ends were 3 bases for V and 1 base for J; bases not matched to a gene: 5.